This T cell receptor beta chain emerged from a study of T cells after yellow fever vaccination. Study-wide context: For low cell numbers, libraries were made with SMART-Seq v4 Ultra Low Input.

TCR cDNA was made by 5'RACE template switching, adding a universal primer site and UMIs. Using its own MiXCR run on the 5' RACE reads, TCRdb lists one record per CDR3 protein. The table has 400,000 to 650,000 distinct CDR3 sequences, just over 20% seen once. This CDR3 contains 15 residues. Per germline, CDR1 SGHRS and CDR2 YFSETQ. V was cut by 3 bases and J by 4 bases, with 15 bases left in between. This clonotype was observed a handful of times. The source of this sequence is a man between 18 and 35 years old who received the YFV17D yellow fever vaccine. This chain joins TRBV5-1 and TRBJ2-3; D remains unclear. The input for sequencing was PBMCs, taken approximately 22 days after the first yellow fever vaccination. The CDR3 here is CASSSATILADTQYF. Written as DNA, the CDR3 is TGCGCCAGCAGCTCGGCGACAATTTTGGCAGATACGCAGTATTTT.